A single sample gave rise to the 19 T cell receptor beta chains below, sequenced in a study of T cells after yellow fever vaccination. One entry per CDR3 protein results from TCRdb running MiXCR on the 5' RACE reads. The table lists a few hundred thousand distinct CDR3 sequences, roughly 4% of them singletons. Material: PBMCs, obtained 15 days after the yellow fever booster vaccination. The origin of the receptors is a man aged 18 to 29 who received the YFV17D yellow fever vaccine.

Many counts were recorded for this clonotype. The chain carries TRBV7-2 and TRBJ1-1, with D possibly being TRBD1 (6 bases). Between the trimmed V and J ends, which lost 6 bases and 0 bases, there was a span of 8 bases. From germline, CDR1 is SGHTA and CDR2 FQGNSA. The CDR3 is made up of 13 amino acids. The CDR3 protein is CASRGHMNTEAFF. In DNA form, the CDR3 reads TGTGCCAGCAGGGGACATATGAACACTGAAGCTTTCTTT.

This clonotype appeared many times. The chain joins TRBV9 to TRBJ2-5; maybe TRBD2 (6 bases). The CDR3 is 16 amino acids. Germline CDR1 SGDLS, CDR2 YYNGEE. The V end lost 0 bases, the J end lost 1 base, and 13 bases lay between the germline ends. CDR3 loop: CASSVGVGTSQETQYF. The CDR3 region has the DNA TGTGCCAGCAGCGTAGGGGTCGGGACTTCCCAAGAGACCCAGTACTTC. Supplemented by reference TRBV9 and TRBJ2-5, the full variable domain reads DSGVTQTPKHLITATGQRVTLRCSPRSGDLSVYWYQQSLDQGLQFLIQYYNGEERAKGNILERFSAQQFPDLHSELNLSSLELGDSALYFCASSVGVGTSQETQYFGPGTRLLVL.

This clonotype turned up a few times. The chain carries TRBV5-5 and TRBJ1-5, with D unresolved. V was clipped by 0 bases and J by 5 bases, with 12 bases between them. The CDR3 is 15 amino acids. Germline V CDR1 and CDR2: SGHKS, YYEKEE (reference sequence). CDR3 in amino acids: CASSLAAAGYQPQHF. CDR3 bases: TGTGCCAGCAGCTTGGCGGCGGCGGGATATCAGCCCCAGCATTTT.

At least ten counts were recorded for this clonotype. This rearrangement joins TRBV7-9 to TRBJ1-2; no firm D call. The CDR3 is 16 residues long. V was pared by 5 bases and J by 2 bases, with 18 bases between. Germline CDR1 and CDR2: SEHNR and FQNEAQ (reference sequence). DNA of the CDR3: TGTGCCAGCAGCCCCAATACCATGAAGCCCAACTATGGCTACACCTTC. Translating it yields CASSPNTMKPNYGYTF.

Ten or more counts support this clonotype. The rearrangement joins TRBV20-1 to TRBJ2-5; the D gene is possibly TRBD1 (6 bases). The CDR3 contains 15 residues. Germline values: CDR1 DFQATT, CDR2 SNEGSKA (reference sequence). The V and J ends lost 6 bases and 4 bases respectively, with 21 bases between them. The chain's CDR3 is CSALPIIGRGETQYF. Here the CDR3 DNA reads TGCAGTGCCCTCCCCATAATTGGCAGGGGAGAGACCCAGTACTTC.

This clonotype appeared many times. The rearrangement joins TRBV7-9 to TRBJ1-2; possibly TRBD1 for D (5 bases). The ends were cut back, 3 bases at V and 6 bases at J, with 14 bases in the middle. The CDR3 length is 14 residues. Germline V lookup: CDR1 SEHNR, CDR2 FQNEAQ (reference sequence). The CDR3 here is CASSLPQGFHGYTF. In DNA, the CDR3 is TGTGCCAGCAGCTTGCCTCAGGGTTTCCATGGCTACACCTTC.

The table lists this clonotype with many counts. Here the CDR3 DNA reads TGTGCCAGCAGTTTTCTGGCGTTAGAGACCCAGTACTTC. It specifies CASSFLALETQYF. The rearrangement joins TRBV12-3 or TRBV12-4 to TRBJ2-5, with D hard to call. V lost 3 bases to trimming and J lost 4 bases, with 9 bases between them. CDR3 length: 13 residues.

This clonotype occurred many times. The chain couples TRBV4-1 to TRBJ1-3, with D unclear. The CDR3 consists of 17 residues. Germline CDR1 MGHRA, CDR2 YSYEKL. Trimming cost V 1 base and J 2 bases, with 15 bases left between them. This CDR3 reads CASSQVSPRRAGNTIYF. Written as DNA, the CDR3 is TGCGCCAGCAGCCAAGTGTCCCCAAGAAGAGCTGGAAACACCATATATTTT.

The sample holds many counts of this clonotype. This rearrangement joins TRBV12-3 or TRBV12-4 to TRBJ1-6; TRBD1 aligns across 8 bases. The CDR3 contains 14 residues. J was trimmed by 9 bases and V by 6 bases; bases with no gene match: 7. The CDR3 nucleotides read TGTGCCAGCAGACAAACAGACAGGGGTTCACCCCTCCACTTT. Its protein is CASRQTDRGSPLHF.

At least ten counts were recorded for this clonotype. V gene TRBV5-1 combines with J gene TRBJ2-3; no clear D gene. This CDR3 is built from 13 residues. Germline V lookup: CDR1 SGHRS, CDR2 YFSETQ. V was shortened by 0 bases and J by 4 bases, with 6 bases between the two germline ends. In nucleotides, the CDR3 is TGCGCCAGCAGCTTGGGTCGCGCAGATACGCAGTATTTT. Its protein product is CASSLGRADTQYF.

This clonotype has ten or more counts. The chain has TRBV6-5 and TRBJ2-7; maybe TRBD1 (6 bases). V gave up 0 bases and J gave up 7 bases, with 16 bases separating them. CDR1 is MNHEY, CDR2 SVGAGI, per germline. This CDR3 is 15 amino acids long. The CDR3 coding sequence is TGTGCCAGCAGTTACTCGGGGGCTAGGTTGGGGGAGCAGTACTTC. Protein: CASSYSGARLGEQYF.

The table lists this clonotype with many counts. This rearrangement joins TRBV5-6 to TRBJ2-7; 10 positions agree with TRBD2. V dropped 4 bases and J dropped 2; count of bases not matched to a gene: 3. Germline V CDR1 and CDR2: SGHDT, YYEEEE. The CDR3 contains 14 residues. CDR3: CASSTTSGAYEQYV. CDR3 nucleotide sequence: TGTGCCAGCAGCACCACTAGCGGGGCCTACGAGCAGTACGTC.

This clonotype was counted only a few times. V gene TRBV10-3 combines with J gene TRBJ1-5; perhaps TRBD1 as D (5 bases). V lost 6 bases and J 0 bases, leaving 15 bases between the germline ends. The CDR3 totals 16 residues. Germline V gene lookup returns CDR1 ENHRY and CDR2 SYGVKD. In nucleotides, the CDR3 is TGTGCCATCAGCGAGGCTATGGGGGGTAGCAATCAGCCCCAGCATTTT. The encoded protein is CAISEAMGGSNQPQHF.

This clonotype showed up many times. The J gene is TRBJ1-6, the V gene TRBV7-9; no reliable D call. The germline V gene encodes CDR1 SEHNR and CDR2 FQNEAQ (reference sequence). The CDR3 spans 14 residues. Trimming shortened V by 6 bases and J by 8 bases, and 14 bases separated the two germline ends. The chain's CDR3 is CASRSPNRHSPLHF. Here the CDR3 DNA reads TGTGCCAGCAGGTCCCCGAACCGACATTCACCCCTCCACTTT.

The rearrangement joins TRBV12-3 or TRBV12-4 to TRBJ2-7; tentative D call: TRBD2 (6 bases). The CDR3 length is 13 residues. Trimming stripped 8 bases from V and 4 bases from J, with 15 bases between. The CDR3, as DNA: TGTGCCAGCGTGGAGGGCCAGAGGTACGAGCAGTACTTC. Its translation: CASVEGQRYEQYF.

This clonotype was observed many times. The gene calls are TRBV28 and TRBJ2-7, with 7 bases identical to TRBD2. The CDR3 loop spans 15 amino acids. Germline V gene data show CDR1 as MDHEN and CDR2 as SYDVKM. J lost 5 bases, V lost 6 bases, and 13 bases had no gene match. The CDR3 DNA is TGTGCCAGCAGCTCAGCCCTAGCCGGGGGGAACGAGCAGTACGTC. This sequence encodes CASSSALAGGNEQYV.

The V gene is TRBV20-1, the J gene TRBJ2-5; TRBD2 is a possible D gene (6 bases). Trimming cost V 4 bases and J 7 bases, with 13 bases left between them. Germline assignment: CDR1 DFQATT and CDR2 SNEGSKA (reference sequence). There are 12 residues in the CDR3. Here the CDR3 DNA reads TGCAGTGCTATAGCGGTGCTCGGGACCCAGTACTTC. Translated: CSAIAVLGTQYF.

This clonotype was picked up many times. The chain carries TRBV3-1 and TRBJ2-1; D is unresolved. Between the trimmed V and J ends, which lost 0 bases and 0 bases, there was a span of 6 bases. The CDR3 runs 15 residues. Germline lookup yields CDR1 LGHDT and CDR2 YNNKEL (reference sequence). This CDR3 reads CASSQDWRSYNEQFF. The DNA of the CDR3 is TGTGCCAGCAGCCAAGATTGGCGCTCCTACAATGAGCAGTTCTTC.

This clonotype was counted many times. V usage is TRBV12-3 or TRBV12-4 and J usage is TRBJ2-5, with D perhaps TRBD1 or TRBD2 (5 bases each). The CDR3 spans 13 residues. V was pared by 5 bases and J by 9 bases, with 16 bases between. CDR3 DNA sequence: TGTGCCAGCAGTCCGGGACCGGATGAGGCCCAGTACTTC. Amino acid sequence: CASSPGPDEAQYF.